These 22 T cell receptor beta chains share one sample of origin, sequenced in a study of siplizumab effects on memory and regulatory T cells. Libraries were prepared by immunoSEQ multiplex PCR; TCRdb keeps only in-frame clonotypes and omits some of them. This sample has over 60,000 clones; about 90% occur once, and the top ten carry around 28%. The sequencing sample was made of CD8+ T cells sorted from blood. The receptors were sampled from a human donor in good health.

This sequence joins TRBV5-8 and TRBJ1-6; D remains ambiguous. The CDR3 length is 17 residues. Germline CDR1 and CDR2: SGHTS and YDEGEE. V was cut by 0 bases and J by 2 bases, with 12 bases left in between. As DNA, the CDR3 is TGTGCCAGCAGCTTGGCGGGAGGGTCCGCCTATAATTCACCCCTCCACTTT. Residues: CASSLAGGSAYNSPLHF.

The CDR3 bases are TGTGCCAGCAGTCCACTGGGAGGGACCCAAGAGACCCAGTACTTC. It specifies CASSPLGGTQETQYF. The V gene is TRBV6-5, the J gene TRBJ2-5, with 7 nucleotides matching TRBD2. Germline V gene lookup returns CDR1 MNHEY and CDR2 SVGAGI. Germline trimming cut 5 bases from V and 1 base from J; bases unmatched to any gene: 7. The CDR3 extends over 15 amino acids.

To note about this clone: This specimen includes other DNA sequences encoding the same CDR3. The CDR3 sequence: CARTRWGSGANVLTF. Here the CDR3 DNA reads TGTGCCCGGACGAGGTGGGGGTCTGGGGCCAACGTCCTGACTTTC. This chain joins TRBV2 and TRBJ2-6; D tentatively reads TRBD1 or TRBD2 (5 bases each). The CDR3 sequence is 15 residues long. Germline V gives CDR1 SNHLY, CDR2 FYNNEI. Trimming pared 11 bases from V and 1 base from J, leaving 15 bases between.

The CDR3 protein is CASGSTNGDEQYF. The CDR3 DNA reads as TGTGCTAGTGGTTCCACGAACGGCGACGAGCAGTACTTC. The chain carries TRBV12-5 and TRBJ2-7; D ambiguous. This CDR3 has 13 amino acids. CDR1 LGHNT and CDR2 FRNRAP come from the germline V gene. Trimming took off 4 bases at V and 5 bases at J, with 12 bases between the two ends.

This rearrangement joins TRBV19 to TRBJ2-5, with D unclear. CDR1 and CDR2 (germline): LNHDA, SQIVND (reference sequence). The CDR3 extends over 15 amino acids. V gave up 3 bases and J gave up 5 bases, with 16 bases separating them. Here the CDR3 reads CASSIFARVGETQYF. In DNA, the CDR3 is TGTGCCAGTAGTATCTTTGCACGGGTGGGGGAGACCCAGTACTTC.

The chain employs TRBV4-1 and TRBJ1-5; D is perhaps TRBD1 (6 bases). Germline values: CDR1 MGHRA, CDR2 YSYEKL. V lost 1 base and J lost 7, with 11 bases in between. This CDR3 is 14 amino acids long. The CDR3, as DNA: TGCGCCAGCAGCCAAGGGTCCGGGGGCCAGCCCCAGCATTTT. Protein: CASSQGSGGQPQHF.

V is TRBV28 and J is TRBJ2-3; tentatively, D is TRBD1 (6 bases). Germline lookup yields CDR1 MDHEN and CDR2 SYDVKM. The germline V and J ends were trimmed by 3 bases and 1 base, with 11 bases remaining between them. CDR3 length: 15 amino acids. CDR3 DNA sequence: TGTGCCAGCAGTTTCACCAGGGGTCGCACAGATACGCAGTATTTT. It codes for CASSFTRGRTDTQYF.

The genes are TRBV4-2 and TRBJ2-3; D not resolved. Trimming removed 2 bases at V and 4 bases at J, with 13 bases between. Germline CDR1 LGHNA, CDR2 YNFKEQ. The CDR3 spans 15 residues. The CDR3 DNA is TGTGCCAGCAGCCAATGGTACACACCGGCAGATACGCAGTATTTT. It specifies CASSQWYTPADTQYF.

This clone was seen a single time. The J gene is TRBJ2-7, the V gene TRBV15; D ambiguous. This CDR3 has 15 amino acids. V was trimmed by 5 bases and J by 2 bases, leaving 16 bases between them. Germline values: CDR1 LNHNV, CDR2 YYDKDF (reference sequence). The CDR3 sequence is CATSPRVGNAYEQYF. The CDR3 coding sequence is TGTGCCACCAGCCCAAGAGTTGGCAACGCCTACGAGCAGTACTTC. Full variable domain (rest looked up from reference TRBV15 and TRBJ2-7): DAMVIQNPRYQVTQFGKPVTLSCSQTLNHNVMYWYQQKSSQAPKLLFHYYDKDFNNEADTPDNFQSRRPNTSFCFLDIRSPGLGDTAMYLCATSPRVGNAYEQYFGPGTRLTVT.

This chain links TRBV5-8 with TRBJ1-1; D may be TRBD1 (6 bases). This CDR3 spans 14 amino acids. Germline CDR1 and CDR2: SGHTS and YDEGEE. Deletions cut 1 base from V and 1 base from J, with 8 bases between. Here the CDR3 reads CASSLRGPNTEAFF. The CDR3 coding sequence is TGTGCCAGCAGCTTGCGGGGGCCGAACACTGAAGCTTTCTTT.

The rearrangement joins TRBV7-3 to TRBJ2-3; 13 nucleotides align to TRBD2. The CDR3 has 16 amino acids. The junction had 4 bases not matched to a gene; V was cut back by 5 bases and J by 2 bases. Looked up from germline, CDR1 is SGHTA and CDR2 is FQGTGA. The CDR3 DNA follows: TGTGCCAGCAGCGAACTAGCGGGAGGGTTCACAGATACGCAGTATTTT. Residues: CASSELAGGFTDTQYF.

This clone was seen just once. The rearrangement joins TRBV5-1 to TRBJ1-1; 12 bases match TRBD1. V dropped 2 bases and J dropped 7; count of bases not matched to a gene: 9. Germline assignment: CDR1 SGHRS and CDR2 YFSETQ. The CDR3 sequence is 16 residues long. Here the CDR3 reads CASSFPGQGAVSEAFF. The CDR3 DNA follows: TGCGCCAGCAGCTTTCCGGGACAGGGGGCTGTTAGTGAAGCTTTCTTT.

This rearrangement joins TRBV4-1 to TRBJ2-3; D remains ambiguous. CDR3 length: 16 residues. The V end was cut by 1 base, the J end by 4 bases, with 15 bases between. Germline V gives CDR1 MGHRA, CDR2 YSYEKL. This chain's CDR3 is CASSQGVGPRADTQYF. The CDR3 nucleotides read TGCGCCAGCAGCCAAGGGGTCGGGCCACGCGCAGATACGCAGTATTTT.

V usage is TRBV6-5 and J usage is TRBJ2-7; D perhaps matches TRBD2 (5 bases). CDR1 and CDR2 from the germline V gene are MNHEY and SVGAGI. V was pared by 5 bases and J by 0 bases, with 11 bases between. This CDR3 spans 14 amino acids. This CDR3 reads CASSPADYSYEQYF. In nucleotides, the CDR3 is TGTGCCAGCAGTCCAGCGGATTACTCCTACGAGCAGTACTTC.

The chain joins TRBV5-1 to TRBJ1-5; maybe TRBD1 (6 bases). Deletions cut 2 bases from V and 0 bases from J, with 12 bases between. CDR3 length equals 16 residues. The V gene's germline CDR1 is SGHRS and CDR2 YFSETQ. The CDR3 loop reads CASSFGPGDSNQPQHF. The DNA for the CDR3 is TGCGCCAGCAGCTTCGGTCCAGGGGATAGCAATCAGCCCCAGCATTTT.

This clone was observed once. The V and J genes are TRBV15 and TRBJ2-6, with 8 bases fitting TRBD2. J lost 1 base, V lost 8 bases, and 19 bases had no gene match. Germline CDR1 reads LNHNV; CDR2 reads YYDKDF (reference sequence). The CDR3 extends over 20 amino acids. CDR3 region: CATAPSPGGASPSGANVLTF. The CDR3 DNA sequence: TGTGCCACCGCCCCCTCCCCGGGGGGGGCTTCCCCTTCTGGGGCCAACGTCCTGACTTTC.

The chain combines TRBV15 with TRBJ1-5, with D perhaps TRBD1 (5 bases). The CDR3 consists of 16 residues. Trimming stripped 1 base from V and 0 bases from J, with 10 bases between. CDR1 and CDR2 (germline): LNHNV, YYDKDF (reference sequence). CDR3 DNA: TGTGCCACCAGCAGAGGACAGCTCTATAGCAATCAGCCCCAGCATTTT. Translation gives CATSRGQLYSNQPQHF.

This clone was seen a few times. The CDR3 DNA sequence: TGTGCCAGCAGCTCTAGGACAGCGCTTAATGAAAAACTGTTTTTT. Translating it yields CASSSRTALNEKLFF. The V and J genes are TRBV27 and TRBJ1-4, with a weak D call TRBD1 (6 bases). Trimming pared 6 bases from V and 4 bases from J, leaving 15 bases between. The V gene's germline CDR1 is MNHEY and CDR2 SMNVEV (reference sequence). CDR3 length: 15 residues. The full variable domain, its missing parts supplied by reference TRBV27 and TRBJ1-4, is EAQVTQNPRYLITVTGKKLTVTCSQNMNHEYMSWYRQDPGLGLRQIYYSMNVEVTDKGDVPEGYKVSRKEKRNFPLILESPSPNQTSLYFCASSSRTALNEKLFFGSGTQLSVL.

The V and J genes are TRBV6-1 and TRBJ2-2, with D tentatively TRBD1 (6 bases). Germline V lookup: CDR1 MNHNS, CDR2 SASEGT. With 4 bases removed from V and 5 bases from J, the gap between germline ends came to 23 bases. CDR3 length equals 18 residues. CDR3 bases: TGTGCCAGCAGTGCCACGGGACAACAAGCCGTGTGGACCGGGGAGCTGTTTTTT. Translated, it gives CASSATGQQAVWTGELFF.

The chain recombines TRBV11-3 with TRBJ2-7; 7 bases are a match to TRBD1. The V gene end was trimmed by 5 bases and the J gene end by 6 bases; junction bases not matched to a gene: 7. The CDR3 loop spans 13 amino acids. Germline CDR1 and CDR2: SGHNT and YENEEA. The CDR3 reads CASSSGTASEQYF. Written as DNA, the CDR3 is TGTGCCAGCAGCAGTGGGACAGCCTCCGAGCAGTACTTC.

This sequence joins TRBV30 and TRBJ2-3, with 12 nucleotides matching TRBD2. The CDR3 is made up of 17 amino acids. The germline CDR1 and CDR2 sequences are GTSNPN and SVGIG (reference sequence). The ends lost 1 base at V and 3 bases at J; junction bases unmatched: 8. CDR3 bases: TGTGCCTGGAGTGGTGGACTAGCGGGATACCTAACAGATACGCAGTATTTT. It specifies CAWSGGLAGYLTDTQYF.

CDR3 sequence: CASSGSSGRETQYF. The CDR3 DNA reads as TGTGCCAGCAGTGGGTCTAGCGGGAGGGAGACCCAGTACTTC. The chain has TRBV6-5 and TRBJ2-5, with 11 bases fitting TRBD2. The CDR3 length is 14 residues. The germline V gene has CDR1 MNHEY and CDR2 SVGAGI. V gave up 5 bases and J gave up 5 bases; unmatched junction bases: 4.